Below are 22 T cell receptor beta chains sequenced from a single sample in a study of T-cell reconstitution after alpha-beta-depleted transplantation in children. TCRbeta library construction was performed incorporating unique molecular identifiers. From the PCR reads, TCRdb called clonotypes with MiXCR, one entry per CDR3 protein. The sample lists just under 550,000 distinct CDR3 sequences; around 18% were seen once. The sample consisted of PBMCs from the stem cell graft donor, taken from the stem cell graft. The receptor source for this set is a human donor who donated a stem cell graft to a child with acute lymphoblastic leukemia.

This CDR3 is CSARAPQALNEKLFF. The DNA of the CDR3 is TGCAGTGCTAGAGCTCCACAGGCCCTCAATGAAAAACTGTTTTTT. The chain links TRBV20-1 to TRBJ1-4; TRBD1 is a possible D gene (5 bases). Germline V gene sequence: CDR1 DFQATT, CDR2 SNEGSKA (reference sequence). V was cut by 1 base and J by 5 bases, with 14 bases left in between. The CDR3 spans 15 residues.

This clonotype was seen a handful of times. The chain links TRBV5-1 to TRBJ1-3; D ambiguous. V lost 0 bases and J lost 0, with 16 bases in between. This CDR3 spans 18 amino acids. Germline assignment: CDR1 SGHRS and CDR2 YFSETQ. CDR3 in DNA: TGCGCCAGCAGCTTGGGTCCCCTGCATGGGAGCTCTGGAAACACCATATATTTT. Translated, it gives CASSLGPLHGSSGNTIYF.

This clonotype was detected only a few times. In nucleotides, the CDR3 is TGTGCCAGCAGCCTAAACAGGGTTGGCAATCAGCCCCAGCATTTT. Translating gives CASSLNRVGNQPQHF. The rearrangement uses TRBV7-2 and TRBJ1-5, with a possible D match to TRBD1 (6 bases). Germline CDR1 SGHTA, CDR2 FQGNSA. This CDR3 is 15 amino acids long. V was shortened by 5 bases and J by 2 bases, with 13 bases between the two germline ends.

This clonotype was counted a few times. The gene calls are TRBV20-1 and TRBJ2-2; D remains ambiguous. V was clipped by 2 bases and J by 0 bases, with 4 bases between them. This CDR3 region has 13 residues. Per germline, CDR1 DFQATT and CDR2 SNEGSKA (reference sequence). CDR3 sequence reads: CSARQTNTGELFF. DNA for the CDR3: TGCAGTGCTAGACAGACGAACACCGGGGAGCTGTTTTTT.

The chain links TRBV5-1 to TRBJ2-1; D unresolved. The germline CDR1 and CDR2 sequences are SGHRS and YFSETQ. The CDR3 contains 15 residues. V lost 0 bases and J lost 2, with 9 bases in between. For the CDR3, the DNA is TGCGCCAGCAGCTTGGTGCTAGAAACCTACAATGAGCAGTTCTTC. Translating gives CASSLVLETYNEQFF.

This clonotype appeared a few times. The rearrangement uses TRBV4-1 and TRBJ1-1; D may be TRBD1 (5 bases). Germline-derived CDR1 and CDR2 are MGHRA and YSYEKL. There are 15 residues in the CDR3. Deletions cut 2 bases from V and 1 base from J, with 11 bases between. The CDR3 DNA reads as TGCGCCAGCAGCCAACCGGGACGGGAGAACACTGAAGCTTTCTTT. Its protein product is CASSQPGRENTEAFF.

This clonotype was detected a few times. V gene TRBV20-1 combines with J gene TRBJ1-5; D remains ambiguous. The CDR3 has 12 residues. Germline V gene data show CDR1 as DFQATT and CDR2 as SNEGSKA (reference sequence). V was trimmed by 7 bases and J by 4 bases, leaving 11 bases between them. In DNA form, the CDR3 reads TGCAGTGTCGAGTCTGGGAATCAGCCCCAGCATTTT. This gives the protein CSVESGNQPQHF.

This clonotype has more than one count but fewer than ten. V gene TRBV5-1 combines with J gene TRBJ2-7, with a weak D call TRBD2 (5 bases). CDR3 length: 13 amino acids. The V end lost 4 bases, the J end lost 1 base, and 9 bases lay between the germline ends. Germline V lookup: CDR1 SGHRS, CDR2 YFSETQ. Here the CDR3 reads CASSPGESYEQYF. CDR3 sequence (DNA): TGCGCCAGCAGCCCCGGGGAGTCCTACGAGCAGTACTTC. The variable domain in full, completed from reference TRBV5-1 and TRBJ2-7, reads KAGVTQTPRYLIKTRGQQVTLSCSPISGHRSVSWYQQTPGQGLQFLFEYFSETQRNKGNFPGRFSGRQFSNSRSEMNVSTLELGDSALYLCASSPGESYEQYFGPGTRLTVT.

This chain uses TRBV5-6 with TRBJ1-2; 7 bases align to TRBD1. The V and J ends lost 4 bases and 8 bases, in that order; junction bases with no gene match: 8. This CDR3 has 13 residues. CDR1 and CDR2 (germline): SGHDT, YYEEEE. The chain's CDR3 is CASSRTGEAGYTF. The CDR3 DNA sequence: TGTGCCAGCAGCCGGACAGGAGAGGCGGGCTACACCTTC.

This clonotype was counted only a few times. The chain is built from TRBV20-1 and TRBJ2-7, with D perhaps TRBD1 (6 bases). Trimming pared 6 bases from V and 2 bases from J, leaving 17 bases between. The CDR3 totals 14 residues. Germline CDR1 DFQATT, CDR2 SNEGSKA (reference sequence). CDR3 loop: CSATGPRATYEQYF. CDR3 nucleotide sequence: TGCAGTGCAACAGGGCCGAGGGCAACCTACGAGCAGTACTTC.

The chain is built from TRBV12-3 or TRBV12-4 and TRBJ1-1, with 9 bases aligning to TRBD1. The CDR3 sequence is 17 residues long. Trimming cost V 5 bases and J 1 base; bases outside gene matches: 11. The CDR3 nucleotides read TGTGCCAGCAGTCCGCCTAGGGGACAGGGACAGAACACTGAAGCTTTCTTT. Residues: CASSPPRGQGQNTEAFF.

The rearrangement uses TRBV25-1 and TRBJ2-2; D possibly corresponds to TRBD2 (5 bases). V was trimmed by 6 bases and J by 0 bases, leaving 14 bases between them. The CDR3 is made up of 16 amino acids. Germline loops: CDR1 MGHDK, CDR2 SYGVNS. The CDR3 reads CASSHGVAPNTGELFF. The CDR3 DNA reads as TGTGCCAGCAGCCACGGGGTAGCCCCGAACACCGGGGAGCTGTTTTTT.

There are a few counts of this clonotype. This chain joins TRBV12-3 or TRBV12-4 and TRBJ2-1; D not certain. V lost 6 bases to trimming and J lost 12 bases, with 21 bases between them. This CDR3 has 14 residues. CDR3 DNA sequence: TGTGCCAGCAGCCGTTCCGGGCCGCCCGACGTGCAGTTCTTC. It is translated as CASSRSGPPDVQFF.

The V and J genes are TRBV4-1 and TRBJ1-1; the D gene is possibly TRBD1 (5 bases). Looked up from germline, CDR1 is MGHRA and CDR2 is YSYEKL. The CDR3 spans 16 residues. V dropped 3 bases and J dropped 1 base, with 15 bases sitting between them. The DNA for the CDR3 is TGCGCCAGCAGCCATGTCGCGAGGGGACGGAACACTGAAGCTTTCTTT. It translates to CASSHVARGRNTEAFF.

The J gene is TRBJ2-1, the V gene TRBV11-2, with TRBD2 as a possible D gene (5 bases). V was cut by 1 base and J by 0 bases, with 10 bases left in between. Germline lookup yields CDR1 SGHAT and CDR2 FQNNGV. The CDR3 runs 16 residues. This CDR3 reads CASSLGGSYSYNEQFF. CDR3 in DNA: TGTGCCAGCAGCTTAGGAGGGTCATACTCCTACAATGAGCAGTTCTTC.

The gene calls are TRBV24-1 and TRBJ2-1, with 12 bases lining up with TRBD2. V was pared by 0 bases and J by 7 bases, with 9 bases of the junction left unmatched. The CDR3 contains 18 residues. The germline V gene encodes CDR1 KGHDR and CDR2 SFDVKD. DNA of the CDR3: TGTGCCACCAGTGATTTGAAGGCTAGCGGGAGGGTAAGGAATGAGCAGTTCTTC. Protein sequence: CATSDLKASGRVRNEQFF.

The rearrangement links TRBV12-3 or TRBV12-4 to TRBJ1-1; the D is unclear. The CDR3 has 14 amino acids. V lost 0 bases and J lost 6, with 11 bases in between. The chain's CDR3 is CASSLALTKPEAFF. The CDR3 DNA reads as TGTGCCAGCAGTTTAGCGCTGACAAAACCTGAAGCTTTCTTT.

The CDR3 DNA is TGCAGTGCCGGAGGGGCGGGTGAAGCTTTCTTT. Translated, it gives CSAGGAGEAFF. This chain links TRBV20-1 with TRBJ1-1; the D gene is possibly TRBD1 (5 bases). V was pared by 6 bases and J by 7 bases, with 12 bases between. Germline-derived CDR1 and CDR2 are DFQATT and SNEGSKA (reference sequence). The CDR3 totals 11 residues.

The CDR3 DNA reads TGTGCCAGCAGCTTGGGGACTAGCGGGAGTTCCGAGCAGTACTTC. Translated, it gives CASSLGTSGSSEQYF. The chain employs TRBV5-6 and TRBJ2-7, with 13 bases aligning to TRBD2. Germline V gene data show CDR1 as SGHDT and CDR2 as YYEEEE. The CDR3 is 15 residues long. After removal of 0 bases from V and 6 bases from J, the junction contained 3 bases not matched to a gene.

This chain links TRBV11-1 with TRBJ2-1, with 7 bases matching TRBD1. The CDR3 consists of 13 residues. V gave up 3 bases and J gave up 8 bases; unmatched junction bases: 4. Germline CDR1 and CDR2: SGHAT and FQDESV (reference sequence). The CDR3 region is CASSLGQFDEQFF. The DNA for the CDR3 is TGTGCCAGCAGCTTGGGACAGTTCGATGAGCAGTTCTTC.

This clonotype was detected only a few times. The V gene is TRBV10-3, the J gene TRBJ2-7; a weak D match, TRBD1 (5 bases). Germline CDR1 is ENHRY and CDR2 is SYGVKD. V gave up 3 bases and J gave up 4 bases, with 13 bases separating them. CDR3 length: 14 residues. CDR3 bases: TGTGCCATCAGTGAATTTGCAGGGTCATACGAGCAGTACTTC. Residues: CAISEFAGSYEQYF.

This clonotype occurred many times. V gene TRBV5-1 combines with J gene TRBJ1-1, with D perhaps TRBD1 (5 bases). There are 15 residues in the CDR3. The V and J ends lost 4 bases and 3 bases respectively, with 16 bases between them. The germline CDR1 and CDR2 sequences are SGHRS and YFSETQ. CDR3 protein: CASSIRQTVDTEAFF. The CDR3 DNA sequence: TGCGCCAGCAGCATCCGACAGACCGTTGACACTGAAGCTTTCTTT.